The 20 T cell receptor beta chains listed next were all sequenced from one sample in a study of blood T cell repertoires in COVID-19 (TCRdb year 2020). Library preparation used the immunoSEQ multiplex PCR assay. The clones in this table, taken by TCRdb from immuneACCESS, are in-frame only. Not every clone is retained; where verified, under half of the shortfall comes from an unresolved V gene, and the cause of the rest is unknown. Present in this sample are approximately 61,000 clones, around 87% of which were seen just once. The leading ten clones occupy roughly 15% of the sample. Input material: peripheral blood. These receptor sequences come from a human donor in a cohort sampled during active COVID-19.

This chain uses TRBV5-1 with TRBJ1-4; the D is unclear. Germline assignment: CDR1 SGHRS and CDR2 YFSETQ. The CDR3 is 14 amino acids. The ends were cut back, 2 bases at V and 9 bases at J, with 14 bases in the middle. The CDR3 loop is CASSLYQDDQKLFF. In nucleotides, the CDR3 is TGCGCCAGCAGCTTATACCAGGATGATCAAAAACTGTTTTTT.

The V and J genes are TRBV9 and TRBJ2-7; 9 nucleotides line up with TRBD1. This CDR3 is 14 amino acids long. The germline gives CDR1 SGDLS, CDR2 YYNGEE. Trimming at V came to 2 bases and at J to 2 bases, leaving 2 bases not matched to a gene. The CDR3 spells CASSVGTGPYEQYF. CDR3 coding DNA: TGTGCCAGCAGCGTTGGGACAGGGCCCTACGAGCAGTACTTC.

This rearrangement joins TRBV18 to TRBJ2-7; 10 nucleotides agree with TRBD2. J lost 6 bases, V lost 5 bases, and 16 bases had no gene match. The length of the CDR3 is 17 residues. Per the germline V gene, CDR1 is KGHSH and CDR2 is LQKENI. The CDR3 region has the DNA TGTGCCAGCTCAGCGGTAGCGGGAGGCCCTTTGGGGGGCGAGCAGTACTTC. Protein product: CASSAVAGGPLGGEQYF.

This chain joins TRBV29-1 and TRBJ2-2; D remains ambiguous. CDR1 and CDR2 (germline): SQVTM, ANQGSEA. Trimming shortened V by 4 bases and J by 6 bases, and 3 bases separated the two germline ends. CDR3 length: 10 amino acids. The CDR3 DNA is TGCAGCGTTGCCGCCGGGGAGCTGTTTTTT. This gives the protein CSVAAGELFF.

This rearrangement joins TRBV7-9 to TRBJ2-7, with 10 bases lining up with TRBD1. Germline CDR1 is SEHNR and CDR2 is FQNEAQ (reference sequence). This CDR3 comprises 16 residues. Trimming at V came to 5 bases and at J to 2 bases, leaving 9 bases not matched to a gene. CDR3 residues: CASSTRDRGRAYEQYF. CDR3 DNA: TGTGCCAGCAGCACCCGGGACAGGGGCAGGGCCTACGAGCAGTACTTC.

The count of this clone is one. The rearrangement uses TRBV5-4 and TRBJ2-3; 11 nucleotides match TRBD2. The CDR3 consists of 16 residues. V shed 2 bases and J 1 base; nucleotides not matched to a gene: 3. The germline gives CDR1 SGHNT, CDR2 YYREEE (reference sequence). CDR3 coding DNA: TGTGCCAGCAGCTTAGGACTAGCGGGTGGCACAGATACGCAGTATTTT. The encoded protein is CASSLGLAGGTDTQYF.

CDR3 nucleotides: TGTGCCAGTAGTATTAAGGGGGAGGGCCGCTACGAGCAGTACTTC. It specifies CASSIKGEGRYEQYF. This chain uses TRBV19 with TRBJ2-7; TRBD2 might be the D (7 bases). Germline V lookup: CDR1 LNHDA, CDR2 SQIVND (reference sequence). This CDR3 has 15 residues. V dropped 3 bases and J dropped 3 bases, with 15 bases sitting between them.

The gene calls are TRBV11-2 and TRBJ2-1; tentatively, D is TRBD2 (6 bases). The germline V and J ends were trimmed by 5 bases and 6 bases, with 17 bases remaining between them. The CDR3 loop spans 15 amino acids. The V gene's germline CDR1 is SGHAT and CDR2 FQNNGV. CDR3 protein: CASSTVPLTSNEQFF. As DNA, the CDR3 is TGTGCCAGCAGCACGGTCCCCCTGACTAGCAATGAGCAGTTCTTC.

J is TRBJ2-1 and V is TRBV27; weak D call: TRBD2 (6 bases). Trimming took 3 bases from V and 7 from J, leaving 22 bases between them. The germline V gene has CDR1 MNHEY and CDR2 SMNVEV (reference sequence). This CDR3 is 17 amino acids long. CDR3 nucleotide sequence: TGTGCCAGCAGTTTCTTCCCCTTAGCGCGGGGTGAGAATGAGCAGTTCTTC. Amino acids: CASSFFPLARGENEQFF.

The chain employs TRBV4-2 and TRBJ2-3; D perhaps matches TRBD1 (6 bases). The germline gives CDR1 LGHNA, CDR2 YNFKEQ. V lost 4 bases and J 0 bases, leaving 11 bases between the germline ends. This CDR3 comprises 15 residues. The CDR3 reads CASSPKQGSTDTQYF. The CDR3 DNA follows: TGTGCCAGCAGCCCGAAACAGGGCAGCACAGATACGCAGTATTTT.

The gene calls are TRBV3-1 (or the pseudogene TRBV3-2) and TRBJ2-7; no reliable D call. V lost 2 bases and J lost 3, with 5 bases in between. Germline CDR1 reads LGHDT; CDR2 reads YNNKEL (reference sequence). The CDR3 is 12 residues long. This chain's CDR3 is CASSQIHYEQYF. CDR3 coding DNA: TGTGCCAGCAGCCAAATCCACTACGAGCAGTACTTC.

In its sample, this clone was seen a few times. The V and J genes are TRBV4-1 and TRBJ2-7, with TRBD2 as a possible D gene (7 bases). Per the germline V gene, CDR1 is MGHRA and CDR2 is YSYEKL. V was trimmed by 0 bases and J by 2 bases, leaving 14 bases between them. The CDR3 has 16 amino acids. Here the CDR3 DNA reads TGCGCCAGCAGCCAAGAAGAGTCGGGGGGCCCCTACGAGCAGTACTTC. Translating gives CASSQEESGGPYEQYF.

This clone was detected a few times. The gene calls are TRBV7-9 and TRBJ2-7; maybe TRBD1 (6 bases). This CDR3 is 12 amino acids long. The ends were cut back, 5 bases at V and 7 bases at J, with 12 bases in the middle. The germline V gene encodes CDR1 SEHNR and CDR2 FQNEAQ (reference sequence). The CDR3 region has the DNA TGTGCCAGCAGCCCACGGACAGAAGAGCAGTACTTC. This encodes CASSPRTEEQYF.

The chain couples TRBV6-1 to TRBJ2-4, with a tentative D call TRBD2 (6 bases). V lost 2 bases, J lost 3 bases, and 8 bases lay in between. The CDR3 sequence is 14 residues long. CDR1 and CDR2 (germline): MNHNS, SASEGT. The CDR3 protein is CASSERGGKNIQYF. As DNA, the CDR3 is TGTGCCAGCAGTGAACGGGGAGGCAAAAACATTCAGTACTTC.

The chain is built from TRBV28 and TRBJ1-6, with D tentatively TRBD1 (5 bases). V dropped 3 bases and J dropped 8 bases, with 11 bases sitting between them. CDR3 length: 14 residues. The germline V gene encodes CDR1 MDHEN and CDR2 SYDVKM. The CDR3 nucleotides are TGTGCCAGCAGTTTGAGGGACTCTTATTCACCCCTCCACTTT. Translated: CASSLRDSYSPLHF.

V usage is TRBV15 and J usage is TRBJ2-7; a weak D match, TRBD2 (6 bases). Germline V gene data show CDR1 as LNHNV and CDR2 as YYDKDF (reference sequence). This CDR3 region has 13 residues. The V and J ends lost 3 bases and 2 bases respectively, with 8 bases between them. CDR3 coding DNA: TGTGCCACCAGCAGGTCTAGCGCCTACGAGCAGTACTTC. The encoded protein is CATSRSSAYEQYF.

The chain employs TRBV25-1 and TRBJ1-6, with TRBD1 as a possible D gene (5 bases). The CDR3 is made up of 17 amino acids. The germline V gene has CDR1 MGHDK and CDR2 SYGVNS. Trimming took off 2 bases at V and 1 base at J, with 12 bases between the two ends. CDR3 region: CASSEGGKASYNSPLHF. The CDR3 bases are TGTGCCAGCAGTGAAGGGGGGAAGGCATCCTATAATTCACCCCTCCACTTT. Full variable domain (missing parts from reference TRBV25-1 and TRBJ1-6): EADIYQTPRYLVIGTGKKITLECSQTMGHDKMYWYQQDPGMELHLIHYSYGVNSTEKGDLSSESTVSRIRTEHFPLTLESARPSHTSQYLCASSEGGKASYNSPLHFGNGTRLTVT.

This chain uses TRBV7-2 with TRBJ1-4, with a weak D call TRBD1 (5 bases). The CDR3 is made up of 15 amino acids. V lost 0 bases to trimming and J lost 5 bases, with 10 bases between them. The V gene's germline CDR1 is SGHTA and CDR2 FQGNSA. In nucleotides, the CDR3 is TGTGCCAGCAGCTTAGCGCCAGGGTGGAATGAAAAACTGTTTTTT. Translation: CASSLAPGWNEKLFF.

This clone is a singleton in its sample. The chain combines TRBV24-1 with TRBJ1-1; TRBD1 agrees at 8 bases. This CDR3 has 14 residues. Trimming removed 7 bases from V and 1 base from J; junction bases left unmatched: 4. Per the germline V gene, CDR1 is KGHDR and CDR2 is SFDVKD. The CDR3 nucleotides are TGTGCCACCAGCGACAGGGGTCCGAACACTGAAGCTTTCTTT. Translating it yields CATSDRGPNTEAFF.

The V call is TRBV7-2, the J call TRBJ1-4; unclear D gene. Trimming shortened V by 0 bases and J by 8 bases, and 10 bases separated the two germline ends. The CDR3 is 14 amino acids. Germline assignment: CDR1 SGHTA and CDR2 FQGNSA. DNA of the CDR3: TGTGCCAGCAGCTTAGCCGGGCCGGGAGAAAAACTGTTTTTT. Residues: CASSLAGPGEKLFF.